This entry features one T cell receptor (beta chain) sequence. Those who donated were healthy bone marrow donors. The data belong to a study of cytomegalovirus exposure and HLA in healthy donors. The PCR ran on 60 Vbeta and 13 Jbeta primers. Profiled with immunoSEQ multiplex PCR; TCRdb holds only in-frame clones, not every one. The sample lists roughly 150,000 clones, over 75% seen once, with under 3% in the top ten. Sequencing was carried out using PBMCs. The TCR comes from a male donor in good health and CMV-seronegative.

The CDR3 region is CASSFTGNTYEQYF. Written as DNA, the CDR3 is TGTGCCAGCAGCTTTACCGGGAATACCTACGAGCAGTACTTC. The genes are TRBV13 and TRBJ2-7; D is perhaps TRBD2 (5 bases). V was shortened by 3 bases and J by 2 bases, with 11 bases between the two germline ends. Germline-derived CDR1 and CDR2 are PRHDT and FYEKMQ (reference sequence). This CDR3 region has 14 residues.